The entry below gives a single TCR beta chain sequence along with its context. What it binds is not known. This specimen comes from a study of T cell responses to AZD1222 COVID-19 vaccine. Study information: Samples with a second dose at about 4 or about 12 weeks were pooled together. Study-wide points: In all cases, repertoires were sampled only after the peak T cell response. Baseline seropositivity occurred in only a handful of AZD1222 recipients.

This CDR3 spans 18 amino acids. Germline loops: CDR1 SGHTA, CDR2 FQGTGA. J lost 0 bases, V lost 2 bases, and 9 bases had no gene match. Measured with immunoSEQ multiplex PCR; TCRdb has only the in-frame clones, and not every one. The data show about 90,000 clones, 80% to 90% seen once. Sequenced material: peripheral blood, taken on day 0 of AZD1222 vaccination. This clonotype was obtained from an adult in good health. The gene calls are TRBV7-3 and TRBJ2-3, with 9 positions matching TRBD1. Here the CDR3 reads CASSLFAWTGDSTDTQYF. As DNA, the CDR3 is TGTGCCAGCAGCTTATTTGCTTGGACAGGGGATAGCACAGATACGCAGTATTTT.